The following is a TCR beta chain sequence with its context. The antigen remains unidentified. Using immunoSEQ multiplex PCR, the repertoire was profiled, and TCRdb retains in-frame clones only, with some absent. The data show some 170,000 clones, around 85% seen once. The CDR3 has 15 residues. Between the trimmed V and J ends, which lost 2 bases and 1 base, there was a span of 11 bases. Germline CDR1 SEHNR, CDR2 FQNEAQ (reference sequence). The data belong to a study of lymphopenia after photon versus proton radiotherapy. Study-level findings and limits: A bigger post-nadir fall in TCR diversity correlated inversely with survival time in deceased patients. After the lymphocyte nadir, photon-treated repertoires showed oligoclonal expansion, especially of CD8+ Temra cells. Photon-treated patients lost naive T cells and TCR diversity; proton-treated stayed stable. Survival link was tested only in deceased patients; proton benefit remains a possibility.

The source was peripheral blood, collected from a patient treated with photon-based radiotherapy. The V call is TRBV7-9, the J call TRBJ2-5, with D unclear. This TCR was recovered from a man aged 45-65 years with gastric cancer. The CDR3 bases are TGTGCCAGCAGCTTAACGGGCGCCTTCCAAGAGACCCAGTACTTC. The encoded protein is CASSLTGAFQETQYF.